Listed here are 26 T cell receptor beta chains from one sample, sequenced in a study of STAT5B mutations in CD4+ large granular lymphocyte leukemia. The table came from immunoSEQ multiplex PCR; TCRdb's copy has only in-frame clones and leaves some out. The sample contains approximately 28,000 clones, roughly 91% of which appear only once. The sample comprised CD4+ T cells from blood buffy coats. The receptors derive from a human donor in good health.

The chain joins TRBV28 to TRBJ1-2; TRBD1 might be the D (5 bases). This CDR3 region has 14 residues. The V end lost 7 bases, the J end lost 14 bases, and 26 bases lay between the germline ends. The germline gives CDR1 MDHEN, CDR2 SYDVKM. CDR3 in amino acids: CASTERVMGDRNTF. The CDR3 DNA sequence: TGTGCCAGCACCGAAAGGGTGATGGGGGATAGGAATACCTTC.

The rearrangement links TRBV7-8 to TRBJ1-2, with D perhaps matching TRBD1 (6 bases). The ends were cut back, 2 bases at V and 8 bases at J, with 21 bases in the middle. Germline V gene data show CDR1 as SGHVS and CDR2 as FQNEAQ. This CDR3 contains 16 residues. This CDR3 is CASSLTSAGDSSGYTF. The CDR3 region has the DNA TGTGCCAGCAGCTTAACCTCGGCAGGGGATTCTAGCGGCTACACCTTC.

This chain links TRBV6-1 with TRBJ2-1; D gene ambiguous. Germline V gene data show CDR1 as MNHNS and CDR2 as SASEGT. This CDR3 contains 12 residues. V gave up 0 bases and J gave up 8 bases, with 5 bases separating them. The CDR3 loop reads CASSEAGYEQFF. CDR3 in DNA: TGTGCCAGCAGTGAAGCAGGATATGAGCAGTTCTTC.

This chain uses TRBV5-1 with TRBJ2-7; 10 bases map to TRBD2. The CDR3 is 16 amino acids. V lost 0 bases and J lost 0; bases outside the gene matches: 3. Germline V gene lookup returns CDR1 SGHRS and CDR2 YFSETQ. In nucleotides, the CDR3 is TGCGCCAGCAGCTTGGAGTCTAGCGGGGGCTCCTACGAGCAGTACTTC. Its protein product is CASSLESSGGSYEQYF.

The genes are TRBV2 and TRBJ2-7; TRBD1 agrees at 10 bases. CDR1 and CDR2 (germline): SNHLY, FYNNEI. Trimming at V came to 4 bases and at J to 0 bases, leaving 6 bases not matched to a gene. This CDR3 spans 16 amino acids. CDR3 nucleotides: TGTGCCAGCAGTGCCGACAGGGGGCAGAACTCCTACGAGCAGTACTTC. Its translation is CASSADRGQNSYEQYF.

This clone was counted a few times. The CDR3 bases are TGTGCCAGCGGCCACAATCAGCCCCAGCATTTT. This sequence encodes CASGHNQPQHF. The V and J genes are TRBV9 and TRBJ1-5, with D unresolved. Germline V gives CDR1 SGDLS, CDR2 YYNGEE. Trimming stripped 7 bases from V and 3 bases from J, with 5 bases between. This CDR3 spans 11 amino acids.

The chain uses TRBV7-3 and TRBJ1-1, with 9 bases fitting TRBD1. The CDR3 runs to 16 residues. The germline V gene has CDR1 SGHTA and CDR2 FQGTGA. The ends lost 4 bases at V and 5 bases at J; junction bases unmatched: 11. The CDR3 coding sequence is TGTGCCAGCAGCTCGCCTGGGACAGGGAGGTGGACTGAAGCTTTCTTT. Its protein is CASSSPGTGRWTEAFF.

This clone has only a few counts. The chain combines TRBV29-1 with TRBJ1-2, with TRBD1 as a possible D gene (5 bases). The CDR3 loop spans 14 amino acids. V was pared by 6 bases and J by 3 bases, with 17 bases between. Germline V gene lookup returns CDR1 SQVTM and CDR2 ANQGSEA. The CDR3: CSVRLGDGDYGYTF. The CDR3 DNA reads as TGCAGCGTCCGATTGGGGGACGGGGACTATGGCTACACCTTC. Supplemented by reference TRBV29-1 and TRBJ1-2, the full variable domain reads SAVISQKPSRDICQRGTSLTIQCQVDSQVTMMFWYRQQPGQSLTLIATANQGSEATYESGFVIDKFPISRPNLTFSTLTVSNMSPEDSSIYLCSVRLGDGDYGYTFGSGTRLTVV.

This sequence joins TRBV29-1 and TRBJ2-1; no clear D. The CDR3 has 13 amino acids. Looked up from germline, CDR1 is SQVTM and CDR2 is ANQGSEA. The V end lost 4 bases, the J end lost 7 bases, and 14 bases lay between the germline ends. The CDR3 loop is CSVVGIFLNEQFF. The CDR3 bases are TGCAGCGTTGTGGGGATATTTTTGAATGAGCAGTTCTTC.

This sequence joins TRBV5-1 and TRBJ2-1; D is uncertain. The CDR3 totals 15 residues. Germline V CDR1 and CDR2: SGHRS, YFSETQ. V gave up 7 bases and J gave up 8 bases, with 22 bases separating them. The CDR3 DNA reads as TGCGCCAGCTGCCTTGGGAAAGGGCGTATGGATGAGCAGTTCTTC. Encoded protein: CASCLGKGRMDEQFF.

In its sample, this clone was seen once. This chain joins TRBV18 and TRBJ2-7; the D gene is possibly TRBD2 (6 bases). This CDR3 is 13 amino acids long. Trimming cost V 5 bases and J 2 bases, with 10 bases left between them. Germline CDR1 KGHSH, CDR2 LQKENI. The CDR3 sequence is CASSRDSTYEQYF. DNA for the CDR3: TGTGCCAGCTCAAGGGACTCAACCTACGAGCAGTACTTC.

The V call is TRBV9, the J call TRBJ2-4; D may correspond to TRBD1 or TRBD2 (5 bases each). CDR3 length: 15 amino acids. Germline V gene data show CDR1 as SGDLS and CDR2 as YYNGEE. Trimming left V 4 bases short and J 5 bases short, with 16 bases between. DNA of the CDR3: TGTGCCAGCAGCTTCGGGACGCCCAGTCAAAACATTCAGTACTTC. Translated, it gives CASSFGTPSQNIQYF. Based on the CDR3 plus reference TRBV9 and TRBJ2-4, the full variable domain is DSGVTQTPKHLITATGQRVTLRCSPRSGDLSVYWYQQSLDQGLQFLIQYYNGEERAKGNILERFSAQQFPDLHSELNLSSLELGDSALYFCASSFGTPSQNIQYFGAGTRLSVL.

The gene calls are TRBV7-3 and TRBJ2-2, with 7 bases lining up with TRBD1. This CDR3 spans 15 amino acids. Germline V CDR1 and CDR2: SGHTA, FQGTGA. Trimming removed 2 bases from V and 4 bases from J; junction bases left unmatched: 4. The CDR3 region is CASSLLGQRTGELFF. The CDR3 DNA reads TGTGCCAGCAGCTTATTGGGACAGCGCACCGGGGAGCTGTTTTTT. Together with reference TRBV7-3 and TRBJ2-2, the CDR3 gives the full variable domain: GAGVSQTPSNKVTEKGKYVELRCDPISGHTALYWYRQSLGQGPEFLIYFQGTGAADDSGLPNDRFFAVRPEGSVSTLKIQRTERGDSAVYLCASSLLGQRTGELFFGEGSRLTVL.

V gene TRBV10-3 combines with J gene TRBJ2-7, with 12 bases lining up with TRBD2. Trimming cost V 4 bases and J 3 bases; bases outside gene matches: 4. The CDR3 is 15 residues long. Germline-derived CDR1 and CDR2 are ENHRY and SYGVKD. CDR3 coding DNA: TGTGCCATCAGTGTGCTAGCGGGAGGGAACTACGAGCAGTACTTC. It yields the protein CAISVLAGGNYEQYF.

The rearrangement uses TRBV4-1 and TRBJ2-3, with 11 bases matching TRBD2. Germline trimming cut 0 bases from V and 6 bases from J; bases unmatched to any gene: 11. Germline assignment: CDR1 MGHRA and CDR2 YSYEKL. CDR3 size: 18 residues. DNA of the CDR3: TGCGCCAGCAGCCAAGATGATGAACTAGCGGGAGATTTGGATACGCAGTATTTT. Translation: CASSQDDELAGDLDTQYF.

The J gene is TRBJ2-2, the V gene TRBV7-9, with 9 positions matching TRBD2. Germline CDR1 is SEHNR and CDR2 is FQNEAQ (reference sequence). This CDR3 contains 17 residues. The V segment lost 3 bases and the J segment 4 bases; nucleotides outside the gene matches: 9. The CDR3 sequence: CASSFGLAKSGTGELFF. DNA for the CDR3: TGTGCCAGCAGCTTTGGACTAGCGAAAAGTGGCACCGGGGAGCTGTTTTTT. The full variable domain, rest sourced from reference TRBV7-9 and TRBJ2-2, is DTGVSQNPRHKITKRGQNVTFRCDPISEHNRLYWYRQTLGQGPEFLTYFQNEAQLEKSRLLSDRFSAERPKGSFSTLEIQRTEQGDSAMYLCASSFGLAKSGTGELFFGEGSRLTVL.

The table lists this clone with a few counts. The CDR3 sequence: CASSYSVTSNQPQHF. As DNA, the CDR3 is TGTGCCAGCAGTTACTCCGTGACTAGCAATCAGCCCCAGCATTTT. The V gene is TRBV6-5, the J gene TRBJ1-5; no clear D. Trimming pared 0 bases from V and 0 bases from J, leaving 6 bases between. Germline-derived CDR1 and CDR2 are MNHEY and SVGAGI. The CDR3 spans 15 residues.

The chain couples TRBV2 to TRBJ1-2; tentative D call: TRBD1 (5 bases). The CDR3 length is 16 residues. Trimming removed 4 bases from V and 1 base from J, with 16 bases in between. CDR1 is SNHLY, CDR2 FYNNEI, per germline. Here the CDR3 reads CASSGGTWKSNYGYTF. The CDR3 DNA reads TGTGCCAGCAGTGGGGGCACCTGGAAAAGTAACTATGGCTACACCTTC.

CDR3 DNA sequence: TGTGCCAGCAGTCCGGAGGGCGGGACCGGGGAGCTGTTTTTT. Translation gives CASSPEGGTGELFF. J is TRBJ2-2 and V is TRBV7-3; D perhaps matches TRBD2 (6 bases). The V end lost 6 bases, the J end lost 5 bases, and 13 bases lay between the germline ends. The CDR3 has 14 amino acids. Germline loops: CDR1 SGHTA, CDR2 FQGTGA. The complete variable domain, with remaining parts taken from reference TRBV7-3 and TRBJ2-2, reads GAGVSQTPSNKVTEKGKYVELRCDPISGHTALYWYRQSLGQGPEFLIYFQGTGAADDSGLPNDRFFAVRPEGSVSTLKIQRTERGDSAVYLCASSPEGGTGELFFGEGSRLTVL.

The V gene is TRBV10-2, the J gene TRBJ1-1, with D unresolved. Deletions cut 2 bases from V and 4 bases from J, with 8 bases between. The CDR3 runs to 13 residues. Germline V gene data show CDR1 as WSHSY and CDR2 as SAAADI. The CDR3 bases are TGCGCCAGCAGTGAGGCGACCGTCACTGAAGCTTTCTTT. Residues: CASSEATVTEAFF.

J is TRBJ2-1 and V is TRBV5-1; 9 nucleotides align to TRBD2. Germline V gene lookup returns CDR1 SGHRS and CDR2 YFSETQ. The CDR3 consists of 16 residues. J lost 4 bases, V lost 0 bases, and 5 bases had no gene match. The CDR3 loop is CASSLVTSGSYNEQFF. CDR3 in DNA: TGCGCCAGCAGCTTGGTCACTAGCGGGTCGTACAATGAGCAGTTCTTC.

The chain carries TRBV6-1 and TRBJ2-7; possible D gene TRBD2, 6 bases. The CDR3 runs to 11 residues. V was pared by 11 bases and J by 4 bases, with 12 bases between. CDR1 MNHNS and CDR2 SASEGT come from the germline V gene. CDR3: CACWSGYEQYF. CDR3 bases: TGTGCCTGTTGGAGCGGGTACGAGCAGTACTTC.

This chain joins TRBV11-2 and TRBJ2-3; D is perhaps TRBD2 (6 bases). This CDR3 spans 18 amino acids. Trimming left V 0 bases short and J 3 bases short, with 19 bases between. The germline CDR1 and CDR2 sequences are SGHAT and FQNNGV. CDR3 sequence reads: CASSLDRVALAGTDTQYF. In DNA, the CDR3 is TGTGCCAGCAGCTTAGATAGAGTCGCACTAGCAGGGACAGATACGCAGTATTTT.

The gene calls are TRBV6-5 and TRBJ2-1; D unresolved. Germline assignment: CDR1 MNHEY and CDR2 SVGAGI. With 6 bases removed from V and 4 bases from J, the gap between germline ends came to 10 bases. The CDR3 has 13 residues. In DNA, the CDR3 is TGTGCCAGCAGGACCCCACGTTACAATGAGCAGTTCTTC. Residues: CASRTPRYNEQFF.

CDR3 sequence reads: CASSFRQGAFDTEAFF. DNA for the CDR3: TGTGCCAGCAGCTTCCGACAGGGGGCATTTGACACTGAAGCTTTCTTT. The V call is TRBV7-8, the J call TRBJ1-1; 10 bases are a match to TRBD1. Germline-derived CDR1 and CDR2 are SGHVS and FQNEAQ. This CDR3 contains 16 residues. V dropped 3 bases and J dropped 3; count of bases not matched to a gene: 7.

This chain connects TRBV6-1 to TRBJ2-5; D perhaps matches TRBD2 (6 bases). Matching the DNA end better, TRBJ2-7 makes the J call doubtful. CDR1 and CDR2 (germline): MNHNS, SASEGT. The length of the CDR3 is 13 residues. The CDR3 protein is CATPGDMSYEQYF. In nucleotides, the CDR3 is TGTGCCACCCCGGGAGACATGTCCTACGAGCAGTACTTC.